This record looks at one T cell receptor beta chain sequence and its context. Germline is not matched at one junction end, which may reflect a read error. CDR3 length: 13 residues. Germline V gene lookup returns CDR1 SGHVS and CDR2 FNYEAQ. The sample originates from a study of monozygotic twins with cystic fibrosis. Libraries were prepared by immunoSEQ multiplex PCR; TCRdb keeps only in-frame clonotypes and omits some of them. The table lists over 30,000 clones, under 95% of them singletons, with approximately 0.19% in the top ten. This chain joins TRBV7-6 and TRBJ2-2; the match to TRBD2 covers 11 bases. This TCR was sampled from a boy aged 2 to 9 with cystic fibrosis. Sequencing was carried out using blood. The CDR3 here is CASSLAGGGELFF. Written as DNA, the CDR3 is TGTGCCAGCAGCCTAGCGGGGGGCGGGGAGCTGTTTTTT. The full variable domain, with the rest looked up from reference TRBV7-6 and TRBJ2-2, is GAGVSQSPRYKVTKRGQDVALRCDPISGHVSLYWYRQALGQGPEFLTYFNYEAQQDKSGLPNDRFSAERPEGSISTLTIQRTEQRDSAMYRCASSLAGGGELFFGEGSRLTVL.